Below, one T cell receptor beta chain is given with its context. The data derive from a study of blood T cell repertoires in COVID-19. Looking at the study overall: The United States, Italy and Spain were the sources of the acute and convalescent COVID-19 samples.

Sequencing used immunoSEQ multiplex PCR; TCRdb keeps in-frame clones, though not all of them. The table shows 300,000 to 400,000 clones, with around 89% occurring only once. V was trimmed by 1 base and J by 4 bases, leaving 12 bases between them. Germline V gene sequence: CDR1 KGHSH, CDR2 LQKENI. The CDR3 runs 15 residues. The sequence was obtained from a woman younger than 45 with acute COVID-19. The sequenced material came from PBMCs or T cells enriched from blood (not recorded which). V is TRBV18 and J is TRBJ2-3, with no clear D. DNA for the CDR3: TGTGCCAGCTCACCACTCTTAACAAAATCAGATACGCAGTATTTT. Amino acids: CASSPLLTKSDTQYF.